This TCR beta chain was captured in a study of T cell responses to AZD1222 COVID-19 vaccine. For the study at large: Second doses that came at about 4 or about 12 weeks were put together.

Germline CDR1 SGHTA, CDR2 FQGTGA. V shed 6 bases and J shed 2 bases, with 17 bases lying between them. This CDR3 is built from 15 residues. This table comes from immunoSEQ multiplex PCR, and its TCRdb copy is limited to in-frame clones, with some not included. The sample lists about 100,000 clones, about 90% occurring once. Study conclusions and caveats: It was only after the peak T cell response that any repertoires were sampled. Among vaccine-associated CD4 TCRs, coverage spanned spike, with dominance at 160-218 and 743-854.

A note on this clone: Its specificity is not known.

Here the sequenced sample was peripheral blood, taken on day 0 of AZD1222 vaccination. The TCR comes from an adult in good health. V gene TRBV7-3 combines with J gene TRBJ2-7; TRBD2 might be the D (6 bases). The CDR3 DNA is TGTGCCAGCAGTCGACCCGGGACTCCAACCTACGAGCAGTACTTC. This encodes CASSRPGTPTYEQYF.